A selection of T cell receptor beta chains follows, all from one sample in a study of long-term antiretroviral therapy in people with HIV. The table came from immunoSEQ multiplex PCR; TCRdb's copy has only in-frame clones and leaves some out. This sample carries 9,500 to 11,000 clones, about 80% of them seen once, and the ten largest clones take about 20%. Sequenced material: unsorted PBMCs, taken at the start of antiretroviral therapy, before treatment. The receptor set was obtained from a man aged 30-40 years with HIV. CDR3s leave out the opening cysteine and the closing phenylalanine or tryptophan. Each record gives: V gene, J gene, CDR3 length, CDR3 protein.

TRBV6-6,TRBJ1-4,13,ASSSKQGAGEKLF
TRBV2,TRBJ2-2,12,ASTRDRGTGELF
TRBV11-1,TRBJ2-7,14,ASSLVWTADSYEQY
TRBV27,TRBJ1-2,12,ASSLQGLGYGYT
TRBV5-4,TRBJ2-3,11,ASSRSGGDTQY
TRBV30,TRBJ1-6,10,ASTGLGSPLH
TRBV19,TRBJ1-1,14,ASSMRPGQMNTEAF
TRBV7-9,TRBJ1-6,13,ASSPGAGMGSPLH
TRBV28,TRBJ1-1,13,ASSFFGTSDTEAF
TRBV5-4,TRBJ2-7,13,ASSSRVDGIHEQY
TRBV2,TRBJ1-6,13,ASSPQGAPRSPLH
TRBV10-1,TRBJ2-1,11,ASSLYIGNEQF
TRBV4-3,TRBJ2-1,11,ASSQGSLNEQF
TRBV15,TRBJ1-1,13,ATSRDPWGSTEAF
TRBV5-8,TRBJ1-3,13,ASSPRTGSGNTIY
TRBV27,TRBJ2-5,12,ASSLSSYQETQY
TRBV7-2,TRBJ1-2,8,ASSPEEYT
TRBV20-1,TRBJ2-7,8,SARVFEQY
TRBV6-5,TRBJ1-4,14,ASSYGSGPTNEKLF
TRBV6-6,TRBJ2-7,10,ARTGGEFEQY
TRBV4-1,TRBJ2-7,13,ASSQGTGLSYEQY
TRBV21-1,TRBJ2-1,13,ASSPETSEYNEQF
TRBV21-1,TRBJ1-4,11,ASSKGSWEKLF
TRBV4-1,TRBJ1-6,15,ASSQDGLEEYNSPLH
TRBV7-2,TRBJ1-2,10,ASSLSRVGYT
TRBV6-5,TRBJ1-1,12,ASSLRGQGAGAF
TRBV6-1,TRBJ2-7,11,ASSEALKVEQY
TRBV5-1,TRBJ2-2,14,ASSSGFGGRTGELF
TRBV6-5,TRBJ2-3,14,ASSSTSGGRTDTQY
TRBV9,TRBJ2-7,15,ASSPGLAGGGTYEQY
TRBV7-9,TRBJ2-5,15,ASSLGLAGTSRETQY
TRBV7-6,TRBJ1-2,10,ASSLTGFGYT
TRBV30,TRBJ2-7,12,AWSPWTGGDEQY
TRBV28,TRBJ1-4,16,ASTIALALGGPNEKLF
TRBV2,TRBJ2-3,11,ASSPLRADTQY
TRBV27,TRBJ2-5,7,ASRRLQY
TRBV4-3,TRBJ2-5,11,ASSRTEPETQY
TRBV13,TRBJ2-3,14,ASSLGRKDGTDTQY
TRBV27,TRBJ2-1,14,ASSLRGMSSYNEQF
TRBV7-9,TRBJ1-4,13,ASSLRGQGTEKLF
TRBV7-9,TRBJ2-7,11,ASSLEIPGEQY
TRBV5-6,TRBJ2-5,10,ASSLGRETQY
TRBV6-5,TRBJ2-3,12,ASSSSSRADTQY
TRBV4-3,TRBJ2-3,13,ASSQVGGRTDTQY
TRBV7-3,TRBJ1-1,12,ASTYPEMNTEAF
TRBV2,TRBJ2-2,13,ASLGAGANTGELF
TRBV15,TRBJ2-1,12,ATSRDPQSNEQF
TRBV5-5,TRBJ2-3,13,ASSWGLISTDTQY
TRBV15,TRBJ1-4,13,ATSRVGETNEKLF
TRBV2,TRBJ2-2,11,AFRTQMGGELF
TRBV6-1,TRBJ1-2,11,ASTPGGLDGYT
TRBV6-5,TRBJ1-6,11,ASSYFPRSPLH
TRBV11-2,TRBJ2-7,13,ASSLGRKGRGEQY
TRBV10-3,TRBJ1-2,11,AISEKGWDGYT
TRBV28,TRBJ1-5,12,ASSSNKQGQPQH